This T cell receptor beta chain was identified in a study of blood T cell repertoires in COVID-19. Study overall: Samples taken during acute and convalescent COVID-19 were collected in the United States, Italy and Spain. PBMCs, B-cell-depleted T cells, or T cells were the source of the cDNA or gDNA that made up the material.

In the original workflow: Estimates of nucleated cell counts were drawn from the amplification of reference gene primers. This table comes from immunoSEQ multiplex PCR, and its TCRdb copy is limited to in-frame clones, with some not included. V and J calls and clone size follow that table, whereas D and trimming were derived from the DNA. This table has 200,000 or so clones, 75% to 90% appearing once. The CDR3 consists of 17 residues. Trimming removed 3 bases at V and 0 bases at J, with 15 bases between. Germline V gene data show CDR1 as MDHEN and CDR2 as SYDVKM. This clone was seen a single time. The sequencing input was peripheral blood. V and J are TRBV28 and TRBJ1-3; D unclear. The clonotype was recovered from a man between 65 and 85 years old with active or convalescent COVID-19. This CDR3 is CASSFTRRLSSGNTIYF. CDR3 nucleotides: TGTGCCAGCAGTTTCACCCGACGACTGAGCTCTGGAAACACCATATATTTT.